These T cell receptor beta chains were read from a single sample in a study of T cells expressing NK-cell markers. TCRdb reprocessed the 5' RACE reads and keeps a single row for each CDR3 protein, giving no DNA. The sample holds about half a million distinct CDR3 sequences. The specimen was blood T cells: a sorted CD56 or NKG2C T cell subset, CD4+ or CD8+ T cells, or bulk PBMC T cells (not recorded which). These receptor sequences come from a woman in her fifties or sixties in good health. Each CDR3 is given with its conserved first and last residue. Fields, in order: V gene, J gene, CDR3 protein.

TRBV20-1	TRBJ1-1	CSASPFRRNTEAFF
TRBV11-1	TRBJ2-1	CASSPLRGTGGLYNEQFF
TRBV5-4	TRBJ2-7	CASSLRLGVNYEQYF
TRBV6-1	TRBJ1-2	CASSGRPREGANYGYTF
TRBV7-2	TRBJ2-4	CASSQTGALAKNIQYF
TRBV5-1	TRBJ2-1	CASSRGTSGRMVGREQFF
TRBV5-1	TRBJ1-3	CASSLAASSGNTIYF
TRBV12-3/TRBV12-4	TRBJ1-1	CASSPLDRLNTEAFF
TRBV7-2	TRBJ2-7	CASSQGMGNEQYF
TRBV20-1	TRBJ1-5	CSAQAGSTNQPQHF
TRBV5-1	TRBJ2-3	CASSGGTGGSRPDTQYF
TRBV6-4	TRBJ2-5	CASSEAGGPMETQYF
TRBV10-2	TRBJ1-1	CASSEPASANTEAFF
TRBV10-3	TRBJ2-1	CATLRAGQNEQFF
TRBV7-8	TRBJ1-4	CASSLGRLPNEKLFF
TRBV30	TRBJ1-1	CAWSRGDRRNTEAFF
TRBV15	TRBJ1-2	CATSPKHGYGYTF
TRBV11-2	TRBJ1-4	CASSSSRGEEKLFF
TRBV2	TRBJ2-7	CASKENRAGEQYF
TRBV12-3/TRBV12-4	TRBJ1-5	CASSPQGGANQPQHF
TRBV4-1	TRBJ2-7	CASSQGRRTSGSYEQYF
TRBV5-1	TRBJ2-1	CASSVSGLSYNEQFF
TRBV12-5	TRBJ2-3	CASGLPRGTDTQYF
TRBV20-1	TRBJ2-3	CSARGPGLAGRAGTQYF
TRBV20-1	TRBJ2-1	CSAKEAGGEYNEQFF
TRBV6-2/TRBV6-3	TRBJ2-1	CASRNSGYNEQFF
TRBV5-1	TRBJ2-3	CASSPSRAPDTQYF
TRBV5-1	TRBJ1-4	CASNVGQGANEKLFF
TRBV9	TRBJ1-2	CASSVGQGANYGYTF
TRBV10-3	TRBJ2-5	CAISEGGWRREETQYF
TRBV10-3	TRBJ2-3	CAIREAVGANTQYF
TRBV5-1	TRBJ1-2	CASSPQVPGPSRYGYTF
TRBV7-8	TRBJ2-1	CASSLPRGQGFCEQFF
TRBV5-4	TRBJ1-6	CASSRETTGTSYF
TRBV24-1	TRBJ2-1	CATSERDSRRSYNEQFF
TRBV3-1	TRBJ2-5	CASGGSAEETQYF
TRBV20-1	TRBJ2-7	CSARDASGRDEQYF
TRBV7-2	TRBJ2-5	CASSLGDRVSETQYF
TRBV4-1	TRBJ2-4	CASSQEGNLAGEGRIQYF